What follows are 32 T cell receptor beta chains derived from one specimen sequenced in a study of blood T cell repertoires in COVID-19 (dated by TCRdb to about 2020). Libraries were prepared through the immunoSEQ multiplex PCR assay. TCRdb took over this immuneACCESS table, retaining in-frame rearrangements with V and J assigned. Such tables are incomplete; in checked studies, under half of the missing clones stem from an unresolved V gene, and the remainder is unexplained. The sample profile shows under 110,000 clones; around 78% of them were found once. The ten biggest clones cover roughly 6% of the sample. The sample was peripheral blood. Receptor source: a man older than 75 with COVID-19, enrolled during active disease.

The chain carries TRBV5-6 and TRBJ1-2; 9 nucleotides line up with TRBD1. CDR3 size: 14 residues. V trimming: 6 bases; J trimming: 3 bases; junction bases outside the gene matches: 6. Germline-derived CDR1 and CDR2 are SGHDT and YYEEEE. CDR3 DNA: TGTGCCAGCACCCCGACAGGGGGGTACTATGGCTACACCTTC. It codes for CASTPTGGYYGYTF.

This clone was observed at least ten times. The chain joins TRBV27 to TRBJ2-7; 7 bases match TRBD1. The CDR3 runs to 14 residues. The junction had 12 bases not matched to a gene; V was cut back by 6 bases and J by 7 bases. Germline CDR1 reads MNHEY; CDR2 reads SMNVEV (reference sequence). CDR3 nucleotide sequence: TGTGCCAGCAGGATAGGGGGCTATCTTGGTGAGCAGTACTTC. Translating gives CASRIGGYLGEQYF.

V gene TRBV28 combines with J gene TRBJ1-1; D may be TRBD1 (6 bases). The CDR3 has 14 residues. Germline lookup yields CDR1 MDHEN and CDR2 SYDVKM. Trimming removed 3 bases from V and 0 bases from J, with 8 bases in between. The CDR3 sequence: CASSLDRMNTEAFF. CDR3 DNA sequence: TGTGCCAGCAGTTTGGACAGAATGAACACTGAAGCTTTCTTT.

J is TRBJ2-7 and V is TRBV11-3, with TRBD1 matching 11 bases. Germline V lookup: CDR1 SGHNT, CDR2 YENEEA. The CDR3 has 15 amino acids. The V and J ends lost 6 bases and 3 bases, in that order; junction bases with no gene match: 7. CDR3 protein: CASSHAGTGGYEQYF. In DNA form, the CDR3 reads TGTGCCAGCAGTCATGCCGGGACAGGGGGCTACGAGCAGTACTTC.

This clone was detected only once. The rearrangement links TRBV2 to TRBJ1-5; 8 nucleotides match TRBD1. The ends lost 7 bases at V and 5 bases at J; junction bases unmatched: 4. CDR3 length: 13 residues. CDR1 and CDR2 (germline): SNHLY, FYNNEI. The CDR3: CASKDRGYQPQHF. The CDR3 DNA reads TGTGCCAGCAAAGACAGGGGCTATCAGCCCCAGCATTTT. The full variable domain, its missing parts supplied by reference TRBV2 and TRBJ1-5, is EPEVTQTPSHQVTQMGQEVILRCVPISNHLYFYWYRQILGQKVEFLVSFYNNEISEKSEIFDDQFSVERPDGSNFTLKIRSTKLEDSAMYFCASKDRGYQPQHFGDGTRLSIL.

The chain joins TRBV19 to TRBJ1-5; TRBD1 is a possible D gene (6 bases). Germline V gene sequence: CDR1 LNHDA, CDR2 SQIVND (reference sequence). The V end lost 2 bases, the J end lost 4 bases, and 18 bases lay between the germline ends. This CDR3 is 17 amino acids long. The CDR3 sequence is CASSIKRDTVRNQPQHF. CDR3 nucleotide sequence: TGTGCCAGTAGTATAAAAAGGGACACGGTACGTAATCAGCCCCAGCATTTT. Full variable domain (outside the CDR3, taken from reference TRBV19 and TRBJ1-5): DGGITQSPKYLFRKEGQNVTLSCEQNLNHDAMYWYRQDPGQGLRLIYYSQIVNDFQKGDIAEGYSVSREKKESFPLTVTSAQKNPTAFYLCASSIKRDTVRNQPQHFGDGTRLSIL.

The chain carries TRBV27 and TRBJ1-1, with TRBD1 matching over 9 bases. The CDR3 loop spans 15 amino acids. Per germline, CDR1 MNHEY and CDR2 SMNVEV (reference sequence). Trimming at V came to 3 bases and at J to 2 bases, leaving 4 bases not matched to a gene. In nucleotides, the CDR3 is TGTGCCAGCAGTTTGGGACAGGGAAGTAACACTGAAGCTTTCTTT. Protein: CASSLGQGSNTEAFF.

This clone appeared a single time. V gene TRBV5-1 combines with J gene TRBJ2-5; 9 nucleotides match TRBD2. V lost 1 base to trimming and J lost 2 bases; unmatched junction nucleotides: 0. Germline V gene lookup returns CDR1 SGHRS and CDR2 YFSETQ. The CDR3 has 14 amino acids. The CDR3 region has the DNA TGCGCCAGCAGCTTGACTAGCGGGCAAGAGACCCAGTACTTC. Residues: CASSLTSGQETQYF.

The chain employs TRBV3-1 (or the pseudogene TRBV3-2) and TRBJ1-4; D not certain. The CDR3 totals 13 residues. Trimming took 2 bases from V and 10 from J, leaving 11 bases between them. The V gene's germline CDR1 is LGHDT and CDR2 YNNKEL (reference sequence). The CDR3 is CASSQSSEGKLFF. CDR3 nucleotide sequence: TGTGCCAGCAGCCAATCCAGCGAAGGAAAACTGTTTTTT.

The genes are TRBV30 and TRBJ1-1; weak D call: TRBD1 (6 bases). Germline CDR1 reads GTSNPN; CDR2 reads SVGIG (reference sequence). There are 13 residues in the CDR3. Trimming shortened V by 0 bases and J by 4 bases, and 9 bases separated the two germline ends. In DNA, the CDR3 is TGTGCCTGGAGTGTACAGGGATTCACTGAAGCTTTCTTT. Residues: CAWSVQGFTEAFF.

The V gene is TRBV5-1, the J gene TRBJ2-2; 9 bases are shared with TRBD2. This CDR3 is 15 amino acids long. Germline-derived CDR1 and CDR2 are SGHRS and YFSETQ. After removal of 4 bases from V and 4 bases from J, the junction contained 5 bases not matched to a gene. Here the CDR3 reads CASSLSGSGTGELFF. The CDR3 coding sequence is TGCGCCAGCAGCCTTAGCGGGAGTGGCACCGGGGAGCTGTTTTTT.

V is TRBV28 and J is TRBJ1-2, with TRBD1 as a possible D gene (5 bases). Per the germline V gene, CDR1 is MDHEN and CDR2 is SYDVKM. This CDR3 region has 16 residues. The germline V and J ends were trimmed by 3 bases and 7 bases, with 21 bases remaining between them. The CDR3 DNA reads TGTGCCAGCAGTTTCCCGCAACAGGAGGGCCACTCTGGCTACACCTTC. The encoded protein is CASSFPQQEGHSGYTF.

The chain recombines TRBV5-6 with TRBJ2-5; D is possibly TRBD1 (6 bases). The germline V gene has CDR1 SGHDT and CDR2 YYEEEE. The CDR3 sequence is 16 residues long. The V and J ends lost 1 base and 0 bases respectively, with 13 bases between them. DNA of the CDR3: TGTGCCAGCAGCTTGTATGGGGGCCGTCACCAAGAGACCCAGTACTTC. This encodes CASSLYGGRHQETQYF.

With respect to this clone: In the same sample, other DNA sequences code for this CDR3. This chain uses TRBV10-3 with TRBJ2-5, with 10 bases that match TRBD2. The CDR3 consists of 13 residues. The V gene end was trimmed by 8 bases and the J gene end by 3 bases; junction bases not matched to a gene: 3. Germline V lookup: CDR1 ENHRY, CDR2 SYGVKD. This CDR3 is CAIGLAGEETQYF. CDR3 bases: TGTGCCATCGGGCTAGCGGGAGAAGAGACCCAGTACTTC.

With respect to this clone: Its ends do not fully match the called genes, so a read error is possible. The chain uses TRBV6-1 and TRBJ2-1, with D tentatively TRBD1 (6 bases). The length of the CDR3 is 16 residues. Per the germline V gene, CDR1 is MNHNS and CDR2 is SASEGT. The CDR3 spells CASREGTGSSYNEQFF. DNA of the CDR3: TGTGCCAGCAGGGAAGGAACAGGGTCCTCCTACAATGAGCAGTTCTTC.

This clone appeared a few times. The gene calls are TRBV6-5 and TRBJ1-2, with D perhaps matching TRBD1 (5 bases). The V end was cut by 2 bases, the J end by 6 bases, with 13 bases between. The CDR3 is made up of 14 amino acids. The V gene's germline CDR1 is MNHEY and CDR2 SVGAGI. The CDR3 DNA reads TGTGCCAGCAGTTACGGCTGGGGCCCTGATGGCTACACCTTC. Translated: CASSYGWGPDGYTF.

The chain joins TRBV21-1 to TRBJ1-1; TRBD1 reflects the table's D call only, with no check against the DNA. TRBV21-1 is deemed a pseudogene. The CDR3 loop spans 14 amino acids. CDR3 nucleotide sequence: TGTGCCAGCAGCATCCCCAGGCCGAACACTGAAGCTTTCTTT. Translating it yields CASSIPRPNTEAFF.

J is TRBJ1-2 and V is TRBV7-2; 12 bases align to TRBD1. The germline gives CDR1 SGHTA, CDR2 FQGNSA. The trim removed 0 bases at V and 8 bases at J, leaving 4 bases unmatched. The CDR3 covers 15 residues. The CDR3: CASSLAPGTGGGYTF. The CDR3 DNA reads TGTGCCAGCAGCTTAGCCCCCGGGACAGGGGGCGGCTACACCTTC.

This sequence joins TRBV6-1 and TRBJ2-7; no reliable D call. This CDR3 is 14 amino acids long. Between the trimmed V and J ends, which lost 0 bases and 2 bases, there was a span of 8 bases. The V gene's germline CDR1 is MNHNS and CDR2 SASEGT. The CDR3 nucleotides read TGTGCCAGCAGTGAAGCGCCACAGCCCTACGAGCAGTACTTC. Translation gives CASSEAPQPYEQYF.

This rearrangement joins TRBV9 to TRBJ2-5; 15 positions match TRBD2. Germline CDR1 is SGDLS and CDR2 is YYNGEE. With V trimmed by 3 bases and J by 2 bases, 5 bases remained unmatched. The CDR3 extends over 17 amino acids. The CDR3 DNA is TGTGCCAGCAGCGCGGGGACTAGCGGGAGGACTCAAGAGACCCAGTACTTC. It codes for CASSAGTSGRTQETQYF.

V gene TRBV6-1 combines with J gene TRBJ1-2, with 9 bases identical to TRBD1. CDR3 size: 14 residues. J gave up 8 bases and V 3 bases, and 7 bases lay outside the gene matches. CDR1 and CDR2 from the germline V gene are MNHNS and SASEGT. The CDR3 DNA sequence: TGTGCCAGCAGTGATGCCGGGACAGGGTACGGCTACACCTTC. This encodes CASSDAGTGYGYTF.

The chain recombines TRBV7-2 with TRBJ2-7; 9 bases match TRBD1. CDR3 length equals 17 residues. CDR1 is SGHTA, CDR2 FQGNSA, per germline. J lost 0 bases, V lost 1 base, and 7 bases had no gene match. In DNA, the CDR3 is TGTGCCAGCAGCTTAGTAACAGGGGGCTGGAGCTCCTACGAGCAGTACTTC. It specifies CASSLVTGGWSSYEQYF.

This clone was seen a handful of times. The chain links TRBV7-9 to TRBJ1-4; the match to TRBD1 covers 11 bases. Germline CDR1 reads SEHNR; CDR2 reads FQNEAQ (reference sequence). The CDR3 is 13 amino acids. After removal of 8 bases from V and 8 bases from J, the junction contained 4 bases not matched to a gene. Here the CDR3 reads CASRDRGEEKLFF. CDR3 bases: TGTGCCAGCCGGGACAGGGGGGAAGAAAAACTGTTTTTT.

This clone was picked up one time. The chain uses TRBV5-8 and TRBJ1-3; D unclear. The CDR3 sequence is 15 residues long. CDR1 is SGHTS and CDR2 is YDEGEE in the germline V gene. V was cut by 1 base and J by 4 bases, with 12 bases left in between. CDR3 in DNA: TGTGCCAGCAGCTTGTATCGGTCGAGAGGAAACACCATATATTTT. Its protein product is CASSLYRSRGNTIYF. The complete variable domain, with remaining parts taken from reference TRBV5-8 and TRBJ1-3, reads EAGVTQSPTHLIKTRGQQATLRCSPISGHTSVYWYQQALGLGLQFLLWYDEGEERNRGNFPPRFSGRQFPNYSSELNVNALELEDSALYLCASSLYRSRGNTIYFGEGSWLTVV.

The chain employs TRBV2 and TRBJ1-4; a weak D match, TRBD1 (6 bases). The CDR3 loop spans 16 amino acids. Germline CDR1 SNHLY, CDR2 FYNNEI. V lost 7 bases and J lost 8, with 23 bases in between. CDR3 region: CASTLEGGATGEKLFF. In DNA form, the CDR3 reads TGTGCCAGCACTCTGGAAGGGGGAGCAACAGGGGAAAAACTGTTTTTT. Combining the CDR3 with reference TRBV2 and TRBJ1-4 gives the whole variable domain EPEVTQTPSHQVTQMGQEVILRCVPISNHLYFYWYRQILGQKVEFLVSFYNNEISEKSEIFDDQFSVERPDGSNFTLKIRSTKLEDSAMYFCASTLEGGATGEKLFFGSGTQLSVL.

DNA for the CDR3: TGCGCCAGCAGCGCCGGGACAGTTCTCTACGAGCAGTACTTC. It codes for CASSAGTVLYEQYF. The chain has TRBV5-1 and TRBJ2-7, with 7 bases matching TRBD1. From germline, CDR1 is SGHRS and CDR2 YFSETQ. The V segment lost 4 bases and the J segment 3 bases; nucleotides outside the gene matches: 7. CDR3 length: 14 residues.

The V and J genes are TRBV6-6 and TRBJ2-3, with 9 bases matching TRBD1. The germline CDR1 and CDR2 sequences are MNHNY and SVGAGI (reference sequence). This CDR3 region has 14 residues. V lost 6 bases to trimming and J lost 2 bases; unmatched junction nucleotides: 3. DNA of the CDR3: TGTGCCAGCAGCCGGACAGGGGACACAGATACGCAGTATTTT. Translating it yields CASSRTGDTDTQYF.

CDR3 in DNA: TGTGCCAGCAGCGTATCCGGGGCTGGAAACACCATATATTTT. Encoded protein: CASSVSGAGNTIYF. The chain joins TRBV9 to TRBJ1-3; D gene unclear. This CDR3 contains 14 residues. The V end was cut by 1 base, the J end by 2 bases, with 7 bases between. Germline V gene lookup returns CDR1 SGDLS and CDR2 YYNGEE. Full variable domain (rest looked up from reference TRBV9 and TRBJ1-3): DSGVTQTPKHLITATGQRVTLRCSPRSGDLSVYWYQQSLDQGLQFLIQYYNGEERAKGNILERFSAQQFPDLHSELNLSSLELGDSALYFCASSVSGAGNTIYFGEGSWLTVV.

This rearrangement joins TRBV6-2 or TRBV6-3 to TRBJ1-2, with no clear D. Germline-derived CDR1 and CDR2 are MNHEY and SVGEGT. V shed 4 bases and J shed 8 bases, with 14 bases lying between them. The CDR3 runs to 13 residues. The CDR3 nucleotides read TGTGCCAGCAGTTCCCCCATGAGGAGGGGCTACACCTTC. It encodes CASSSPMRRGYTF.

This clone showed up just a few times. The rearrangement links TRBV27 to TRBJ1-5, with 9 positions matching TRBD1. The CDR3 is 15 residues long. Germline V CDR1 and CDR2: MNHEY, SMNVEV (reference sequence). V lost 6 bases to trimming and J lost 1 base; unmatched junction nucleotides: 4. The CDR3 is CASRHGTGSNQPQHF. CDR3 sequence (DNA): TGTGCCAGCAGGCACGGGACAGGGAGCAATCAGCCCCAGCATTTT.

J is TRBJ2-7 and V is TRBV3-1 (or the pseudogene TRBV3-2); a possible D gene is TRBD1 (5 bases). Germline CDR1 LGHDT, CDR2 YNNKEL (reference sequence). The germline V and J ends were trimmed by 0 bases and 12 bases, with 15 bases remaining between them. This CDR3 contains 13 residues. The CDR3, as DNA: TGTGCCAGCAGCCAAGATCCGATGCAGGGAAGGTACTTC. Its translation is CASSQDPMQGRYF.

V usage is TRBV19 and J usage is TRBJ2-7; D is unresolved. V was shortened by 2 bases and J by 3 bases, with 11 bases between the two germline ends. The CDR3 totals 14 residues. Per the germline V gene, CDR1 is LNHDA and CDR2 is SQIVND (reference sequence). CDR3 bases: TGTGCCAGTAGTATATGGGCCGGTAACTACGAGCAGTACTTC. Protein sequence: CASSIWAGNYEQYF.